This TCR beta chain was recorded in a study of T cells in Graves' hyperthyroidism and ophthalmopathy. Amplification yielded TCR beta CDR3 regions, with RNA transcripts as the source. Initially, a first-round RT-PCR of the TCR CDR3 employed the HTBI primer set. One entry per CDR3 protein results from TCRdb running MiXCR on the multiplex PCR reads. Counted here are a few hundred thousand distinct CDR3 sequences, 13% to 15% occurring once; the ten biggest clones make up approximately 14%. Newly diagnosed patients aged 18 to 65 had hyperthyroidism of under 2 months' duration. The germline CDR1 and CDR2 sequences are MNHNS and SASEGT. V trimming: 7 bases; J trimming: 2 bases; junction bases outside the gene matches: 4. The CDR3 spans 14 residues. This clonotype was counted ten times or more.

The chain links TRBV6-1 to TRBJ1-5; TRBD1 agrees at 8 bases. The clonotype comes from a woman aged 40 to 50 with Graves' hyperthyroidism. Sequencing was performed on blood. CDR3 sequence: CASMSGQGNQPQHF. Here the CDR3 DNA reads TGTGCCAGCATGTCGGGACAGGGCAATCAGCCCCAGCATTTT.